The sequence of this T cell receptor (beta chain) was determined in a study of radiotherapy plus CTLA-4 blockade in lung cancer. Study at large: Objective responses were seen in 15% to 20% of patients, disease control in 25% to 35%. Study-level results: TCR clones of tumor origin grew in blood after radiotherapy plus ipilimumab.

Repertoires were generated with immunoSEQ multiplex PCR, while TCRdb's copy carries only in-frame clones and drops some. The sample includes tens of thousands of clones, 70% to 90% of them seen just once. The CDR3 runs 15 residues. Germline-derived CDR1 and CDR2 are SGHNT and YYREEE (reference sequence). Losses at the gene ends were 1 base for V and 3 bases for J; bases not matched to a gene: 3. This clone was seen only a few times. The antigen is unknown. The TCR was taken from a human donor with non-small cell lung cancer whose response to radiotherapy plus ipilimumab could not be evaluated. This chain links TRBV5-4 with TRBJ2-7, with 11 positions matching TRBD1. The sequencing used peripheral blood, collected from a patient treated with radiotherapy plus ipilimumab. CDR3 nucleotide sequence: TGTGCCAGCAGCTTGAGAGGGACAGGGGGCTACGAGCAGTACTTC. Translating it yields CASSLRGTGGYEQYF.